This T cell receptor (beta chain) was sequenced in a study of multiple sclerosis patients with progressive multifocal leukoencephalopathy. Comments on this clone: Its antigen is undetermined.

The CDR3 loop spans 17 amino acids. V shed 1 base and J shed 0 bases, with 15 bases lying between them. Germline V gene data show CDR1 as MDHEN and CDR2 as SYDVKM. TCRdb keeps only in-frame clones here, not all; method: immunoSEQ multiplex PCR. The table lists roughly 32,000 clones, roughly 89% of them singletons. Documented time point: time of PML onset. The T3 samples were drawn when PML began. Study-level findings and limits: TRBV and TRBJ usage showed no common pattern when PML developed. In most PML patients, TRB repertoires appeared less diverse by entropy. Expanded clones at PML onset predated and persisted through natalizumab therapy.

V and J are TRBV28 and TRBJ1-1; a weak D match, TRBD1 (5 bases). Material: PBMCs, obtained from a patient treated with natalizumab. This TCR derives from a woman aged 35 to 49 with progressive multifocal leukoencephalopathy. CDR3 amino acids: CASSLLEVGGMNTEAFF. The CDR3 region has the DNA TGTGCCAGCAGTTTATTGGAGGTTGGGGGAATGAACACTGAAGCTTTCTTT.